One and the same sample provided the 23 T cell receptor beta chains below, sequenced in a study of radiotherapy plus CTLA-4 blockade in lung cancer. The protocol was immunoSEQ multiplex PCR, while the TCRdb copy is restricted to in-frame clones and leaves out a portion. The sample has approximately 40,000 clones; over 65% are singletons. The starting material was peripheral blood, obtained from a patient treated with radiotherapy plus ipilimumab. The receptors derive from a human donor with non-small cell lung cancer who had stable disease on radiotherapy plus ipilimumab.

This clone appeared many times. The chain recombines TRBV2 with TRBJ1-2; D gene unclear. The CDR3 sequence is 14 residues long. Germline-derived CDR1 and CDR2 are SNHLY and FYNNEI. V lost 5 bases to trimming and J lost 4 bases, with 14 bases between them. This CDR3 reads CASSLVGGRYGYTF. CDR3 in DNA: TGTGCCAGCAGTTTAGTAGGCGGGCGCTATGGCTACACCTTC.

The chain is built from TRBV9 and TRBJ2-1; a weak D match, TRBD2 (6 bases). V was trimmed by 0 bases and J by 6 bases, leaving 13 bases between them. Germline V gives CDR1 SGDLS, CDR2 YYNGEE. The CDR3 sequence is 15 residues long. CDR3 residues: CASSVVGTQSNEQFF. In DNA form, the CDR3 reads TGTGCCAGCAGCGTAGTTGGGACTCAGAGCAATGAGCAGTTCTTC. The entire variable domain, with the rest obtained from reference TRBV9 and TRBJ2-1, is as follows: DSGVTQTPKHLITATGQRVTLRCSPRSGDLSVYWYQQSLDQGLQFLIQYYNGEERAKGNILERFSAQQFPDLHSELNLSSLELGDSALYFCASSVVGTQSNEQFFGPGTRLTVL.

The genes are TRBV5-1 and TRBJ2-5; D perhaps matches TRBD2 (5 bases). The germline gives CDR1 SGHRS, CDR2 YFSETQ. This CDR3 contains 12 residues. V was cut by 0 bases and J by 5 bases, with 5 bases left in between. CDR3 in DNA: TGCGCCAGCAGCTTGGCGGGGGAGACCCAGTACTTC. Translated, it gives CASSLAGETQYF.

This chain links TRBV5-1 with TRBJ2-7; possible D gene TRBD1, 8 bases. The V end was cut by 5 bases, the J end by 6 bases, with 15 bases between. The CDR3 covers 13 residues. Per germline, CDR1 SGHRS and CDR2 YFSETQ. CDR3 sequence: CASSLQGGGEQYV. For the CDR3, the DNA is TGCGCCAGCAGTCTACAGGGGGGGGGCGAGCAGTACGTC.

The chain joins TRBV15 to TRBJ2-5, with a weak D call TRBD2 (6 bases). Trimming shortened V by 5 bases and J by 1 base, and 17 bases separated the two germline ends. Germline loops: CDR1 LNHNV, CDR2 YYDKDF (reference sequence). This CDR3 is built from 16 residues. DNA for the CDR3: TGTGCCACCAGCGCCGGGAGTACTAGCCCCCAAGAGACCCAGTACTTC. It yields the protein CATSAGSTSPQETQYF.

The rearrangement joins TRBV9 to TRBJ2-3; TRBD1 aligns across 8 bases. Unmatched junction bases numbered 3, after V lost 1 base and J lost 5 bases. Germline V gene lookup returns CDR1 SGDLS and CDR2 YYNGEE. The CDR3 has 14 residues. CDR3 sequence reads: CASSVLTGGDTQYF. The CDR3 nucleotides read TGTGCCAGCAGCGTACTTACAGGGGGAGATACGCAGTATTTT.

The chain is built from TRBV10-1 and TRBJ2-5; 10 positions agree with TRBD2. This CDR3 is 17 amino acids long. Germline lookup yields CDR1 WNHNN and CDR2 SYGVQD (reference sequence). The junction had 11 bases not matched to a gene; V was cut back by 6 bases and J by 1 base. The CDR3 is CASSPVGLAVRQETQYF. For the CDR3, the DNA is TGCGCCAGCAGCCCTGTCGGACTAGCGGTTCGCCAAGAGACCCAGTACTTC.

V is TRBV28 and J is TRBJ2-7, with 10 nucleotides matching TRBD1. Trimming took 4 bases from V and 4 from J; bases not matched to a gene: 1. The V gene's germline CDR1 is MDHEN and CDR2 SYDVKM. The CDR3 has 13 residues. The CDR3 reads CASSWGQGYEQYF. CDR3 in DNA: TGTGCCAGCAGTTGGGGACAGGGGTACGAGCAGTACTTC.

The gene calls are TRBV19 and TRBJ1-6; D is undetermined. Looked up from germline, CDR1 is LNHDA and CDR2 is SQIVND (reference sequence). Trimming left V 6 bases short and J 8 bases short, with 11 bases between. The CDR3 runs 13 residues. CDR3 protein: CASRSNRDSPLHF. DNA for the CDR3: TGTGCCAGTAGGAGTAATAGGGATTCACCCCTCCACTTT.

The chain joins TRBV2 to TRBJ2-1; tentatively, D is TRBD2 (6 bases). V dropped 6 bases and J dropped 10 bases, with 31 bases sitting between them. This CDR3 has 18 amino acids. Germline CDR1 is SNHLY and CDR2 is FYNNEI. For the CDR3, the DNA is TGTGCCAGCAGACCCCCTAATCGGAGGGGCCTCCTCGGGGCGGAGCAGTTCTTC. Amino acids: CASRPPNRRGLLGAEQFF. The variable domain in full, completed from reference TRBV2 and TRBJ2-1, reads EPEVTQTPSHQVTQMGQEVILRCVPISNHLYFYWYRQILGQKVEFLVSFYNNEISEKSEIFDDQFSVERPDGSNFTLKIRSTKLEDSAMYFCASRPPNRRGLLGAEQFFGPGTRLTVL.

The CDR3 DNA is TGTGCCAGCAGCTTAGGGACAGGTTACAATGAGCAGTTCTTC. Translating it yields CASSLGTGYNEQFF. This rearrangement joins TRBV7-9 to TRBJ2-1, with 7 bases identical to TRBD1. The CDR3 length is 14 residues. The V segment lost 1 base and the J segment 4 bases; nucleotides outside the gene matches: 1. Germline assignment: CDR1 SEHNR and CDR2 FQNEAQ (reference sequence).

V gene TRBV9 combines with J gene TRBJ2-2; D is unresolved. V lost 3 bases, J lost 3 bases, and 15 bases lay in between. The V gene's germline CDR1 is SGDLS and CDR2 YYNGEE. This CDR3 region has 16 residues. The CDR3 sequence: CASSANNRADTGELFF. The CDR3 DNA follows: TGTGCCAGCAGCGCCAATAATCGGGCCGACACCGGGGAGCTGTTTTTT. Using reference TRBV9 and TRBJ2-2 for the parts outside the CDR3, the full variable domain is DSGVTQTPKHLITATGQRVTLRCSPRSGDLSVYWYQQSLDQGLQFLIQYYNGEERAKGNILERFSAQQFPDLHSELNLSSLELGDSALYFCASSANNRADTGELFFGEGSRLTVL.

This rearrangement joins TRBV10-1 to TRBJ2-1; TRBD1 matches 9 bases. The CDR3 contains 15 residues. CDR1 is WNHNN, CDR2 SYGVQD, per germline (reference sequence). Unmatched junction bases numbered 3, after V lost 1 base and J lost 5 bases. The CDR3 reads CASSEWGQGNNEQFF. The CDR3, as DNA: TGCGCCAGCAGTGAGTGGGGACAGGGCAACAATGAGCAGTTCTTC.

The chain employs TRBV13 and TRBJ1-5; TRBD1 aligns across 8 bases. CDR3 size: 14 residues. Germline trimming cut 0 bases from V and 6 bases from J; bases unmatched to any gene: 1. CDR1 PRHDT and CDR2 FYEKMQ come from the germline V gene (reference sequence). CDR3 sequence reads: CASSLGRGLQPQHF. CDR3 bases: TGTGCCAGCAGCTTAGGCAGGGGGCTTCAGCCCCAGCATTTT. Filled out from reference TRBV13 and TRBJ1-5, the complete variable domain reads AAGVIQSPRHLIKEKRETATLKCYPIPRHDTVYWYQQGPGQDPQFLISFYEKMQSDKGSIPDRFSAQQFSDYHSELNMSSLELGDSALYFCASSLGRGLQPQHFGDGTRLSIL.

This chain links TRBV13 with TRBJ1-3; D gene uncertain. This CDR3 is built from 16 residues. The V end was cut by 0 bases, the J end by 0 bases, with 9 bases between. The germline gives CDR1 PRHDT, CDR2 FYEKMQ (reference sequence). The CDR3 loop is CASSLGSVPSGNTIYF. The DNA for the CDR3 is TGTGCCAGCAGCTTAGGGTCAGTTCCCTCTGGAAACACCATATATTTT.

This chain uses TRBV19 with TRBJ2-5, with TRBD1 identical over 9 bases. The CDR3 contains 14 residues. CDR1 and CDR2 (germline): LNHDA, SQIVND (reference sequence). Trimming cost V 9 bases and J 5 bases; bases outside gene matches: 10. For the CDR3, the DNA is TGTGCCAGCACCACAGGGGGCTCGGCGGAGACCCAGTACTTC. Amino acid sequence: CASTTGGSAETQYF.

The genes are TRBV6-5 and TRBJ1-2; D remains ambiguous. Trimming cost V 2 bases and J 1 base, with 5 bases left between them. Germline V lookup: CDR1 MNHEY, CDR2 SVGAGI. This CDR3 spans 13 amino acids. The CDR3 region has the DNA TGTGCCAGCAGTTACAAGGTTAACTATGGCTACACCTTC. Translation gives CASSYKVNYGYTF.

Comments on this clone: Other DNA sequences within the sample encode an identical CDR3. The chain carries TRBV6-1 and TRBJ1-5, with no clear D. The germline CDR1 and CDR2 sequences are MNHNS and SASEGT. Between the trimmed V and J ends, which lost 4 bases and 2 bases, there was a span of 9 bases. This CDR3 spans 14 amino acids. CDR3 sequence: CASSAGAGNQPQHF. The CDR3 nucleotides are TGTGCCAGCAGTGCCGGCGCCGGCAATCAGCCCCAGCATTTT.

The V gene is TRBV19, the J gene TRBJ2-3, with no clear D. V gave up 3 bases and J gave up 3 bases, with 13 bases separating them. CDR1 and CDR2 (germline): LNHDA, SQIVND (reference sequence). This CDR3 is built from 15 residues. CDR3 coding DNA: TGTGCCAGTAGTATTTCCCTTAGCCCTACAGATACGCAGTATTTT. Amino acids: CASSISLSPTDTQYF.

The rearrangement joins TRBV18 to TRBJ2-3; a possible D gene is TRBD1 (6 bases). Germline CDR1 and CDR2: KGHSH and LQKENI. The V end was cut by 3 bases, the J end by 2 bases, with 9 bases between. CDR3 length: 14 amino acids. The CDR3 bases are TGTGCCAGCTCACCGACAGGATACACAGATACGCAGTATTTT. Translating gives CASSPTGYTDTQYF.

The genes are TRBV6-5 and TRBJ2-5, with D tentatively TRBD2 (5 bases). The CDR3 totals 13 residues. V was pared by 5 bases and J by 5 bases, with 12 bases between. CDR1 is MNHEY, CDR2 SVGAGI, per germline. The CDR3 is CASSGRGWETQYF. In nucleotides, the CDR3 is TGTGCCAGCAGTGGCCGAGGGTGGGAGACCCAGTACTTC.

This rearrangement joins TRBV28 to TRBJ1-6; D gene unclear. The V end lost 8 bases, the J end lost 7 bases, and 12 bases lay between the germline ends. CDR3 size: 13 residues. The germline CDR1 and CDR2 sequences are MDHEN and SYDVKM. The CDR3 DNA is TGTGCCAGCCTACCCGACCACAATTCACCCCTCCACTTT. This codes for CASLPDHNSPLHF. Full variable domain (rest looked up from reference TRBV28 and TRBJ1-6): DVKVTQSSRYLVKRTGEKVFLECVQDMDHENMFWYRQDPGLGLRLIYFSYDVKMKEKGDIPEGYSVSREKKERFSLILESASTNQTSMYLCASLPDHNSPLHFGNGTRLTVT.

V gene TRBV6-5 combines with J gene TRBJ1-2, with unresolved D. In germline, CDR1 is MNHEY, CDR2 SVGAGI. The CDR3 length is 14 residues. V shed 5 bases and J shed 7 bases, with 17 bases lying between them. CDR3 DNA: TGTGCCAGCAGTGAATTATTAGGTGATGGTGGCTACACCTTC. It translates to CASSELLGDGGYTF.